What follows is one T cell receptor beta chain and its context. It lacks a known antigen. It has no much larger one-base neighbor in the sample; base qualities were not kept. What the treatment or condition label conveys for this sample: in vitro stimulation with specific CMV peptide epitopes to enrich CMV-specific T cells. CDR1 is given as SGDLS and CDR2 as YYNGEE, both from the germline V gene. The CDR3 runs 13 amino acids, cysteine and phenylalanine included. Left in the record is the CDR3 DNA by itself, 39 bases read in frame from the first base. V loses 3 bases of germline sequence and J loses 8 bases, and the interval between the two ends is 14 bases. Sequencing used an Illumina HiSeq 1500. The public reads were reanalyzed by TCRdb: fastp trimming at Q25, MiXCR alignment, in-frame beta chains only. Entries are consolidated by CDR3 protein sequence, retaining the most common genes and DNA. The table for this sample lists approximately 910,000 distinct CDR3 sequences; 30% to 40% of them were counted only once. Around 15% of the sample is held by the ten biggest clonotypes.

The data were taken from a study of T cell repertoires in cytomegalovirus infection (dated by TCRdb to the late 2010s). About the full investigation: The peptide stimulations were aimed at well-studied HLA-B-restricted epitopes as well as recently identified HLA-C-restricted CMV epitopes, whose presentation resists viral immunomodulation. Donor HLA type was relevant to the analysis, as public TCR beta signatures indicated carriage of CMV infection together with the matching HLA type. Results the study describes overall, beyond this receptor: Carriers of CMV infection plus the relevant HLA type were discriminated by the cumulative frequency of public TCR beta family members in the study cohort and in an independent roughly 370-donor cohort. The ex vivo response was dominated by HLA-C-restricted CMV-specific TCR beta clonotypes, and the single most frequent clonotype in two of eight donors was supplied by these HLA-C-restricted clonotypes.

Recombination linked TRBV9 to TRBJ1-1, and TRBD1 may be the D gene, going by 6 matching bases. This clonotype was sampled from a human donor in good health (CMV status not recorded). Some clones in this sample may be carry-over from other donors' samples. Specimen: cultured CD8+ T cells from PBMCs, collected from culture after CMV antigen stimulation. The CDR3 has the sequence CASSGGDRLEAFF. The sequenced DNA is TGTGCCAGCAGCGGCGGCGACAGGCTGGAAGCTTTCTTT.